Presented here are 30 T cell receptor beta chains from one specimen sequenced in a study of T-cell reconstitution after alpha-beta-depleted transplantation in children. Unique molecular identifiers were incorporated when the TCRbeta library was constructed. TCRdb redid the calling of the PCR reads with MiXCR, one entry per CDR3 protein. The sample shows hundreds of thousands of distinct CDR3 sequences, roughly 15% of them seen only once. Here the sequenced sample was PBMCs from the stem cell graft donor, taken from the stem cell graft. Every receptor here comes from a human donor who donated a stem cell graft to a child with acute myeloid leukemia.

V and J are TRBV12-3 or TRBV12-4 and TRBJ1-1; no clear D gene. V lost 4 bases to trimming and J lost 4 bases, with 10 bases between them. CDR3 length: 13 residues. The DNA of the CDR3 is TGTGCCAGCAGTTATGGCACAGCCACTGAAGCTTTCTTT. Protein: CASSYGTATEAFF.

This clonotype appeared a few times. The chain recombines TRBV5-8 with TRBJ1-2; 8 nucleotides line up with TRBD1. CDR1 is SGHTS, CDR2 YDEGEE, per germline. This CDR3 comprises 14 residues. After removal of 0 bases from V and 5 bases from J, the junction contained 3 bases not matched to a gene. CDR3 sequence reads: CASSLVRGLYGYTF. Here the CDR3 DNA reads TGTGCCAGCAGCTTGGTCAGGGGGCTGTATGGCTACACCTTC.

This clonotype was seen more than once but under ten times. The V call is TRBV29-1, the J call TRBJ1-2; D is undetermined. From germline, CDR1 is SQVTM and CDR2 ANQGSEA. CDR3 length: 13 amino acids. The V gene lost 7 bases and the J gene lost 4 bases, with 16 bases spanning the gap. For the CDR3, the DNA is TGCAGCGGGATTGATACCTCGAGCTATGGCTACACCTTC. The encoded protein is CSGIDTSSYGYTF.

V is TRBV9 and J is TRBJ2-1; D assignment may be TRBD1 or TRBD2 (5 bases each). This CDR3 contains 15 residues. Germline V CDR1 and CDR2: SGDLS, YYNGEE. With 4 bases removed from V and 4 bases from J, the gap between germline ends came to 15 bases. The CDR3: CASSIRDGSYNEQFF. As DNA, the CDR3 is TGTGCCAGCAGCATCCGGGACGGATCTTACAATGAGCAGTTCTTC.

The sample holds many counts of this clonotype. The chain is built from TRBV29-1 and TRBJ2-2; 8 nucleotides match TRBD1. The CDR3 is made up of 15 amino acids. Germline V gene data show CDR1 as SQVTM and CDR2 as ANQGSEA. The junction had 3 bases not matched to a gene; V was cut back by 1 base and J by 2 bases. The CDR3 DNA reads as TGCAGCGTTGAAGGGGACAGGAGAAACACCGGGGAGCTGTTTTTT. It codes for CSVEGDRRNTGELFF.

This clonotype has at least ten counts. V is TRBV12-3 or TRBV12-4 and J is TRBJ2-2; 7 bases map to TRBD1. The CDR3 totals 15 residues. V lost 5 bases and J lost 3; bases outside the gene matches: 6. The CDR3 coding sequence is TGTGCCAGCAGTCTAAGGACAGGCCACACCGGGGAGCTGTTTTTT. Translating it yields CASSLRTGHTGELFF.

This clonotype was picked up a small number of times. This chain links TRBV12-3 or TRBV12-4 with TRBJ1-5; unclear D gene. The CDR3 loop spans 14 amino acids. V lost 5 bases and J 2 bases, leaving 10 bases between the germline ends. CDR3 in DNA: TGTGCCAGCAGTGCCGGCGAAGGCAATCAGCCCCAGCATTTT. Encoded protein: CASSAGEGNQPQHF.

This clonotype was seen repeatedly, ten times or more. V and J are TRBV6-5 and TRBJ2-1; D is possibly TRBD2 (5 bases). This CDR3 spans 13 amino acids. Deletions cut 0 bases from V and 7 bases from J, with 7 bases between. The germline gives CDR1 MNHEY, CDR2 SVGAGI. The CDR3 sequence: CASSYSRANEQFF. CDR3 coding DNA: TGTGCCAGCAGTTACTCGAGGGCTAATGAGCAGTTCTTC.

This clonotype was recorded a few times. This chain uses TRBV10-1 with TRBJ1-1; D is ambiguous. The CDR3 runs 14 residues. Trimming cost V 0 bases and J 1 base, with 6 bases left between them. Germline-derived CDR1 and CDR2 are WNHNN and SYGVQD (reference sequence). DNA of the CDR3: TGCGCCAGCAGTGAGTCAGAACAGAACACTGAAGCTTTCTTT. It encodes CASSESEQNTEAFF.

This clonotype was counted at least ten times. The CDR3 reads CASSFWADTQYF. In nucleotides, the CDR3 is TGTGCCAGCAGTTTCTGGGCAGATACGCAGTATTTT. The J gene is TRBJ2-3, the V gene TRBV12-3 or TRBV12-4; D gene ambiguous. The CDR3 runs 12 residues. Trimming cost V 3 bases and J 4 bases, with 5 bases left between them.

V gene TRBV20-1 combines with J gene TRBJ1-5, with a weak D call TRBD1 (5 bases). With 5 bases removed from V and 2 bases from J, the gap between germline ends came to 13 bases. The CDR3 has 14 residues. Germline loops: CDR1 DFQATT, CDR2 SNEGSKA (reference sequence). The CDR3 here is CSAVGRAGNQPQHF. CDR3 DNA sequence: TGCAGTGCTGTAGGCAGGGCGGGCAATCAGCCCCAGCATTTT.

In this sample, this clonotype turned up many times. The chain has TRBV5-5 and TRBJ2-1, with D unclear. The length of the CDR3 is 15 residues. V gave up 3 bases and J gave up 8 bases, with 18 bases separating them. CDR1 SGHKS and CDR2 YYEKEE come from the germline V gene (reference sequence). The CDR3 sequence: CASSWPHRSGDEQFF. In DNA form, the CDR3 reads TGTGCCAGCAGCTGGCCACACCGGAGTGGGGATGAGCAGTTCTTC.

The chain combines TRBV24-1 with TRBJ2-2, with TRBD1 as a possible D gene (6 bases). The V end lost 9 bases, the J end lost 1 base, and 11 bases lay between the germline ends. Per germline, CDR1 KGHDR and CDR2 SFDVKD. The CDR3 is 14 residues long. For the CDR3, the DNA is TGTGCCACCGGAAGGGGACAGAACACCGGGGAGCTGTTTTTT. This encodes CATGRGQNTGELFF.

This clonotype has at least ten counts. The chain has TRBV20-1 and TRBJ1-5, with D perhaps matching TRBD1 (5 bases). The CDR3 contains 15 residues. Looked up from germline, CDR1 is DFQATT and CDR2 is SNEGSKA (reference sequence). The V and J ends lost 5 bases and 1 base respectively, with 15 bases between them. The CDR3 loop is CSARDFLGSNQPQHF. Written as DNA, the CDR3 is TGCAGTGCTCGGGACTTTCTAGGGAGCAATCAGCCCCAGCATTTT.

This clonotype was seen only a few times. The chain has TRBV28 and TRBJ2-2, with 7 bases lining up with TRBD1. Trimming removed 5 bases from V and 2 bases from J; junction bases left unmatched: 8. Germline V gene sequence: CDR1 MDHEN, CDR2 SYDVKM. The CDR3 has 16 amino acids. Written as DNA, the CDR3 is TGTGCCAGCAGTGAGAGGGACAGCAAAAACACCGGGGAGCTGTTTTTT. Translating gives CASSERDSKNTGELFF.

This clonotype was observed at least ten times. The CDR3 DNA sequence: TGCAGTGCTAGAGATTTGGGAAGGGGGAGGGTAGCTTTCTTT. Translated: CSARDLGRGRVAFF. The rearrangement uses TRBV20-1 and TRBJ1-1; possibly TRBD1 for D (6 bases). CDR3 length: 14 residues. CDR1 is DFQATT, CDR2 SNEGSKA, per germline (reference sequence). Trimming cost V 0 bases and J 10 bases, with 18 bases left between them.

V usage is TRBV4-3 and J usage is TRBJ1-1; maybe TRBD1 (6 bases). The CDR3 runs to 16 residues. Looked up from germline, CDR1 is LGHNA and CDR2 is YSLEER. V dropped 2 bases and J dropped 2 bases, with 15 bases sitting between them. Written as DNA, the CDR3 is TGCGCCAGCAGCCAAAGATTTCCAGGGGAAAACACTGAAGCTTTCTTT. It translates to CASSQRFPGENTEAFF.

V usage is TRBV4-2 and J usage is TRBJ1-2, with D unclear. V was pared by 0 bases and J by 5 bases, with 7 bases between. The CDR3 length is 13 residues. The germline gives CDR1 LGHNA, CDR2 YNFKEQ. CDR3 residues: CASSQDWQYGYTF. DNA of the CDR3: TGTGCCAGCAGCCAAGATTGGCAGTATGGCTACACCTTC.

This clonotype turned up a few times. The rearrangement links TRBV24-1 to TRBJ2-2, with 8 bases matching TRBD1. Trimming cost V 8 bases and J 1 base; bases outside gene matches: 2. The CDR3 loop spans 14 amino acids. Germline CDR1 KGHDR, CDR2 SFDVKD. CDR3 sequence reads: CATTGQGNTGELFF. CDR3 DNA: TGTGCCACCACAGGACAGGGGAACACCGGGGAGCTGTTTTTT.

The genes are TRBV7-2 and TRBJ1-2; no firm D call. CDR1 is SGHTA, CDR2 FQGNSA, per germline. V lost 3 bases and J 8 bases, leaving 13 bases between the germline ends. The CDR3 consists of 13 residues. The CDR3 loop reads CASSFPTSGGYTF. The CDR3 region has the DNA TGTGCCAGCAGCTTCCCTACCTCGGGAGGCTACACCTTC. Using reference TRBV7-2 and TRBJ1-2 for the parts outside the CDR3, the full variable domain is GAGVSQSPSNKVTEKGKDVELRCDPISGHTALYWYRQSLGQGLEFLIYFQGNSAPDKSGLPSDRFSAERTGGSVSTLTIQRTQQEDSAVYLCASSFPTSGGYTFGSGTRLTVV.

In its sample, this clonotype was seen a few times. The gene calls are TRBV4-1 and TRBJ2-2; 16 nucleotides agree with TRBD2. Unmatched junction bases numbered 5, after V lost 4 bases and J lost 6 bases. The CDR3 is 17 amino acids. CDR1 and CDR2 from the germline V gene are MGHRA and YSYEKL. The chain's CDR3 is CASSRSGTSGGAGELFF. CDR3 nucleotides: TGCGCCAGCAGCCGCTCCGGGACTAGCGGGGGGGCCGGGGAGCTGTTTTTT.

In this sample, this clonotype turned up a few times. The chain uses TRBV20-1 and TRBJ2-2; maybe TRBD2 (6 bases). CDR3 length equals 16 residues. Per germline, CDR1 DFQATT and CDR2 SNEGSKA (reference sequence). V was trimmed by 3 bases and J by 6 bases, leaving 20 bases between them. In nucleotides, the CDR3 is TGCAGTGCTAGGCCGGACTGGCGGGGTTTGGCCGGGGAGCTGTTTTTT. This encodes CSARPDWRGLAGELFF.

This clonotype showed up many times. V usage is TRBV20-1 and J usage is TRBJ1-1; 7 nucleotides match TRBD1. V gave up 6 bases and J gave up 1 base; unmatched junction bases: 11. Germline lookup yields CDR1 DFQATT and CDR2 SNEGSKA (reference sequence). The CDR3 is 15 residues long. The CDR3 DNA reads as TGCAGTGCGGCTTTGGACAGGCCGCCGAACACTGAAGCTTTCTTT. This codes for CSAALDRPPNTEAFF.

A few counts support this clonotype. At one end, the junction sequence differs from germline, possibly due to a read error. The chain combines TRBV5-5 with TRBJ2-1; TRBD2 aligns across 7 bases. The V gene's germline CDR1 is SGHKS and CDR2 YYEKEE (reference sequence). This CDR3 is 15 amino acids long. As DNA, the CDR3 is TGTGCCAGCCGCTTGCCAGCGGGGAGCCACAATGAGCAGTTCTTC. It translates to CASRLPAGSHNEQFF.

This clonotype was seen many times. This rearrangement joins TRBV5-5 to TRBJ2-7; no definite D call. Per the germline V gene, CDR1 is SGHKS and CDR2 is YYEKEE (reference sequence). V lost 0 bases, J lost 3 bases, and 10 bases lay in between. The CDR3 has 14 amino acids. CDR3 loop: CASSLGQDLYEQYV. The CDR3 DNA is TGTGCCAGCAGCTTGGGTCAGGATCTCTACGAGCAGTACGTC.

This rearrangement joins TRBV7-9 to TRBJ2-7, with TRBD1 as a possible D gene (5 bases). Trimming removed 1 base at V and 1 base at J, with 8 bases between. The CDR3 runs to 14 residues. The germline gives CDR1 SEHNR, CDR2 FQNEAQ (reference sequence). The CDR3: CASSLGGASYEQYV. CDR3 sequence (DNA): TGTGCCAGCAGCTTAGGGGGCGCTTCCTACGAGCAGTACGTC.

This clonotype was counted many times. The CDR3 region has the DNA TGTGCCAGCCGGGACCGGAACACCGGGGAGCTGTTTTTT. Protein sequence: CASRDRNTGELFF. The chain is built from TRBV6-1 and TRBJ2-2; D possibly matches TRBD1 or TRBD2 (5 bases each). Germline V gene lookup returns CDR1 MNHNS and CDR2 SASEGT. Trimming removed 8 bases at V and 1 base at J, with 8 bases between. This CDR3 comprises 13 residues.

This clonotype appeared many times. The V and J genes are TRBV21-1 and TRBJ1-1. TRBV21-1 is a pseudogene locus. This CDR3 is built from 14 residues. CDR3 protein: CASSKPSRVTEAFF. CDR3 DNA sequence: TGTGCCAGCAGCAAACCCTCACGGGTCACTGAAGCTTTCTTT.

This clonotype has a count of ten or more. This sequence joins TRBV20-1 and TRBJ2-1; D gene uncertain. Germline CDR1 and CDR2: DFQATT and SNEGSKA (reference sequence). The germline V and J ends were trimmed by 0 bases and 10 bases, with 16 bases remaining between them. This CDR3 is 14 amino acids long. CDR3 DNA: TGCAGTGCTAGAGACTCCGAGGCCTTCACGGAGCAGTTCTTC. Its translation is CSARDSEAFTEQFF.

This clonotype appeared many times. The chain is built from TRBV9 and TRBJ2-7; 10 nucleotides match TRBD2. The V gene end was trimmed by 4 bases and the J gene end by 6 bases; junction bases not matched to a gene: 7. CDR1 and CDR2 (germline): SGDLS, YYNGEE. This CDR3 has 14 residues. The CDR3 reads CASSPTSGDGEQYF. The CDR3, as DNA: TGTGCCAGCAGCCCCACTAGCGGGGACGGCGAGCAGTACTTC.